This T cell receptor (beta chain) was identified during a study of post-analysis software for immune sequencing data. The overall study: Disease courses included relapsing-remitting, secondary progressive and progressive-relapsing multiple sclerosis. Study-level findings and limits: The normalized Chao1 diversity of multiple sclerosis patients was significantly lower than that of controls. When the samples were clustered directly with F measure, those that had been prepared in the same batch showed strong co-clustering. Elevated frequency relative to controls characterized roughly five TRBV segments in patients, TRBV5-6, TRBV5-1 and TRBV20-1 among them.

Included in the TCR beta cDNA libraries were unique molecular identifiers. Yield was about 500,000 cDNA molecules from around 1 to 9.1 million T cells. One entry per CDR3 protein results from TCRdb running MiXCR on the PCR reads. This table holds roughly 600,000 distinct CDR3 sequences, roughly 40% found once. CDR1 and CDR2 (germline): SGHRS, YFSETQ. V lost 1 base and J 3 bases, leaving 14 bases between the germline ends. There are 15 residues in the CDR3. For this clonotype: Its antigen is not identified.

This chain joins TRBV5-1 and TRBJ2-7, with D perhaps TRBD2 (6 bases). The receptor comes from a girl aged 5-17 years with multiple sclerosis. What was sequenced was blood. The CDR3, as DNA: TGCGCCAGCAGCTTGTACGGGGAGGAGAACTACGAGCAGTACTTC. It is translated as CASSLYGEENYEQYF.